Listed below are T cell receptor beta chains from one sample, sequenced in a study of glioma-infiltrating T cells after dendritic cell vaccination. Measured with immunoSEQ multiplex PCR; TCRdb has only the in-frame clones, and not every one. This sample yields fewer than 85,000 clones, of which more than 65% are seen a single time; 2.1% belongs to the top ten. Specimen: blood, collected before dendritic cell vaccination. These receptor sequences come from a human donor with glioblastoma. The CDR3 runs from the conserved cysteine through the conserved F or W. Fields, in order: CDR3 DNA, CDR3 protein, clone size, D gene, J gene, V gene. The D gene is left open where the match is weak. Clone size, where shown, is once, few, many, or a class for clones that have expanded.

TGTGCCAGCAGCCAGACTAGCGGCCAAGAGACCCAGTACTTC,CASSQTSGQETQYF,once,TRBD2,TRBJ2-5,TRBV4-2
TGTGCCAGCAGTCGGGACGGGGGCTACGAGCAGTACTTC,CASSRDGGYEQYF,NA,NA,TRBJ2-7,TRBV6-5
TGTGCCAGCAGAGGGCCGGGACAGGTCACAATTTTC,CASRGPGQVTIF,NA,TRBD1,TRBJ1-2,TRBV2
TGTGCCAGCTCACCTGCGGGAGGGACCACAGATACGCAGTATTTT,CASSPAGGTTDTQYF,NA,TRBD2,TRBJ2-3,TRBV18
TGTGCCAGCAGCTTTAGAGGGCGTGAGACCCAGTACTTC,CASSFRGRETQYF,NA,NA,TRBJ2-5,TRBV7-3
TGCGCCAGCCGCCTGTGGACAGGGCTCTCAGATACGCAGTATTTT,CASRLWTGLSDTQYF,NA,TRBD1,TRBJ2-3,TRBV5-1
TGCGCCAGCAGCTTGGCCGGGACTTACTCTGGAAACACCATATATTTT,CASSLAGTYSGNTIYF,NA,NA,TRBJ1-3,TRBV5-1
TGTGCCAGCAGACAGCGGGCCGGGGAGCTGTTTTTT,CASRQRAGELFF,NA,NA,TRBJ2-2,TRBV27
TGTGCCAGCGTAGACAGGGGACGGCGTGAAAAACTGTTTTTT,CASVDRGRREKLFF,NA,TRBD1,TRBJ1-4,TRBV6-1
TGTGCCAGCAGCTTGGCGGGGTACAGCTCCTACAATGAGCAGTTCTTC,CASSLAGYSSYNEQFF,NA,NA,TRBJ2-1,TRBV5-4
TGTGCCAGCAGACCCGGGACAGGGGTATACAATGAGCAGTTCTTC,CASRPGTGVYNEQFF,once,TRBD1,TRBJ2-1,TRBV5-8
TGTGCAAGCCGGGACAGACCCACCGGGGAGCTGTTTTTT,CASRDRPTGELFF,few,TRBD1,TRBJ2-2,TRBV6-5
TGTGCCACCAGCAGACCGCCTAACGAAAAACTGTTTTTT,CATSRPPNEKLFF,NA,NA,TRBJ1-4,TRBV15
TGTGCCAGCAGTGGATTAGAGGATGAGCAGTTCTTC,CASSGLEDEQFF,NA,NA,TRBJ2-1,TRBV2
TGTGCCAGCAGCCCCCGACAGGGGGGGGGAGCTAATGAAAAACTGTTTTTT,CASSPRQGGGANEKLFF,NA,TRBD1,TRBJ1-4,TRBV5-4
TGCGCCAGCAGCTTATCAGGGGTCGGGGAAAAACTGTTTTTT,CASSLSGVGEKLFF,NA,NA,TRBJ1-4,TRBV5-1
TGCGCCAGCAGTCCGGGACAGGGAAACAATCAGCCCCAGCATTTT,CASSPGQGNNQPQHF,NA,TRBD1,TRBJ1-5,TRBV5-1
TGTGCCAGCCAAAAATGGGCGGGGTTGAACACTGAAGCTTTCTTT,CASQKWAGLNTEAFF,NA,NA,TRBJ1-1,TRBV2
TGTGCCAGCTCACCGGCAGCTAACTATGGCTACACCTTC,CASSPAANYGYTF,NA,NA,TRBJ1-2,TRBV18
TGTGCCAGCTCAGCCGGGACAGGGATATACAATGAGCAGTTCTTC,CASSAGTGIYNEQFF,NA,TRBD1,TRBJ2-1,TRBV18
TGTGCCAGCAGCGCGGGACAGGGGACAGATACGCAGTATTTT,CASSAGQGTDTQYF,NA,TRBD1,TRBJ2-3,TRBV9
TGCAGCGCCTCAGGGGGCCGGACTGAAGCTTTCTTT,CSASGGRTEAFF,NA,TRBD1,TRBJ1-1,TRBV29-1
TGCGCCAGCAGCCCCCTGGGCAGAGAAAGCACAGATACGCAGTATTTT,CASSPLGRESTDTQYF,NA,NA,TRBJ2-3,TRBV5-1
TGTGCCAGTAGTATAGGGGCGCTTAGCACAGATACGCAGTATTTT,CASSIGALSTDTQYF,few,NA,TRBJ2-3,TRBV19